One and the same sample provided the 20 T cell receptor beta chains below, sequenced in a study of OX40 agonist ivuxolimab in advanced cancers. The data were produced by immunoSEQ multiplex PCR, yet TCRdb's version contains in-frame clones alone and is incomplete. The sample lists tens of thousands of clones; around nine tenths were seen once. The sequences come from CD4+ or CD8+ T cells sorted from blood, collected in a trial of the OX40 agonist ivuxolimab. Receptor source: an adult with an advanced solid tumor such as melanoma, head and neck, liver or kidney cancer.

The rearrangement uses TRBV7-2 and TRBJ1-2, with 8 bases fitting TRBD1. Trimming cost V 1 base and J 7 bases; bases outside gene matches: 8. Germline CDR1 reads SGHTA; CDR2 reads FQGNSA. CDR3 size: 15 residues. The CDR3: CASSLVDRVTSGYTF. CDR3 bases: TGTGCCAGCAGCTTAGTGGACAGGGTCACGAGTGGCTACACCTTC.

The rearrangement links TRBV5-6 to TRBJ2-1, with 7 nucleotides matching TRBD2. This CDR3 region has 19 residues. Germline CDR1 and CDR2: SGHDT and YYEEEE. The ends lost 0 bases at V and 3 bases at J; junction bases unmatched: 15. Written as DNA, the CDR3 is TGTGCCAGCAGCTTGGATCGGGAGGCAGGCGGCCCCTTCTACAATGAGCAGTTCTTC. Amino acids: CASSLDREAGGPFYNEQFF. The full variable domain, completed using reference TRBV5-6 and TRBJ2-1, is DAGVTQSPTHLIKTRGQQVTLRCSPKSGHDTVSWYQQALGQGPQFIFQYYEEEERQRGNFPDRFSGHQFPNYSSELNVNALLLGDSALYLCASSLDREAGGPFYNEQFFGPGTRLTVL.

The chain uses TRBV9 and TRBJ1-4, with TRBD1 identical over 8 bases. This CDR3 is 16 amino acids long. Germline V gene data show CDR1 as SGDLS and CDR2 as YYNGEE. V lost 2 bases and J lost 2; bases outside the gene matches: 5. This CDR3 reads CASSVTGGTTNEKLFF. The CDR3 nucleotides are TGTGCCAGCAGCGTTACAGGGGGTACCACTAATGAAAAACTGTTTTTT.

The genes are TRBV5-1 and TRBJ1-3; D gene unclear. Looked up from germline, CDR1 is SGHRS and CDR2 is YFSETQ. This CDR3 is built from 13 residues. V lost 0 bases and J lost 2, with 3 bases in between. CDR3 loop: CASSLGTGNTIYF. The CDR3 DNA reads TGCGCCAGCAGCTTGGGGACTGGAAACACCATATATTTT. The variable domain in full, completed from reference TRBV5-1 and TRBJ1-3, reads KAGVTQTPRYLIKTRGQQVTLSCSPISGHRSVSWYQQTPGQGLQFLFEYFSETQRNKGNFPGRFSGRQFSNSRSEMNVSTLELGDSALYLCASSLGTGNTIYFGEGSWLTVV.

CDR3 amino acids: CASSGSWEGTEAFF. CDR3 DNA sequence: TGTGCCAGCAGTGGGTCGTGGGAGGGCACTGAAGCTTTCTTT. This chain connects TRBV25-1 to TRBJ1-1; D remains ambiguous. V gave up 4 bases and J gave up 4 bases, with 13 bases separating them. Per germline, CDR1 MGHDK and CDR2 SYGVNS. This CDR3 spans 14 amino acids. The whole variable domain, remainder taken from reference TRBV25-1 and TRBJ1-1, is EADIYQTPRYLVIGTGKKITLECSQTMGHDKMYWYQQDPGMELHLIHYSYGVNSTEKGDLSSESTVSRIRTEHFPLTLESARPSHTSQYLCASSGSWEGTEAFFGQGTRLTVV.

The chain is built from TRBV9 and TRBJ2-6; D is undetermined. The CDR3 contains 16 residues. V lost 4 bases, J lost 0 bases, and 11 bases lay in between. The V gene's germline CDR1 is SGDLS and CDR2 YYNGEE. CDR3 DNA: TGTGCCAGCAGCCCAGGACGGAACTCTGGGGCCAACGTCCTGACTTTC. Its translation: CASSPGRNSGANVLTF.

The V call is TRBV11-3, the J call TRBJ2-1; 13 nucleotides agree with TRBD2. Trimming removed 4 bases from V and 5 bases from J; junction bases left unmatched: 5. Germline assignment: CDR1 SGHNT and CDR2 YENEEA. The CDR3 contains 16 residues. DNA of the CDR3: TGTGCCAGCAGCTCCCCTGGGACTAGCGGGAACAATGAGCAGTTCTTC. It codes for CASSSPGTSGNNEQFF.

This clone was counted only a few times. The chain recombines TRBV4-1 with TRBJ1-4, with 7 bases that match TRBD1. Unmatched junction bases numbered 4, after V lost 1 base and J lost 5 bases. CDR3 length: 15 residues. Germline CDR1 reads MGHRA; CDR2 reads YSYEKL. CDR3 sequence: CASSQVGTVNEKLFF. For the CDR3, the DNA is TGCGCCAGCAGCCAAGTGGGGACAGTGAATGAAAAACTGTTTTTT.

This chain's CDR3 is CASSLNRNFITDTQYF. CDR3 nucleotide sequence: TGTGCCAGCAGCTTAAATCGTAACTTTATCACAGATACGCAGTATTTT. The gene calls are TRBV7-8 and TRBJ2-3; no definite D call. CDR1 SGHVS and CDR2 FQNEAQ come from the germline V gene. The CDR3 is 16 residues long. The V gene lost 2 bases and the J gene lost 2 bases, with 14 bases spanning the gap.

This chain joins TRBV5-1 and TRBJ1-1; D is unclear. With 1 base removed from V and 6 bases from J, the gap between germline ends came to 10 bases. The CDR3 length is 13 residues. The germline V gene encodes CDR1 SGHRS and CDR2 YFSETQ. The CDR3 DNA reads TGCGCCAGCAGCTTGCTAGGGAGGGCTGAAGCTTTCTTT. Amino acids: CASSLLGRAEAFF.

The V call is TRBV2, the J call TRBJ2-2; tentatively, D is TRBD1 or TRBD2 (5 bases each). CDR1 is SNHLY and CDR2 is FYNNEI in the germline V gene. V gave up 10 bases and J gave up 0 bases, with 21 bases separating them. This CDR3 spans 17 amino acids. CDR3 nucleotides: TGTGCCATCACTTCCGGGACCCATAGAACGAACACCGGGGAGCTGTTTTTT. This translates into CAITSGTHRTNTGELFF.

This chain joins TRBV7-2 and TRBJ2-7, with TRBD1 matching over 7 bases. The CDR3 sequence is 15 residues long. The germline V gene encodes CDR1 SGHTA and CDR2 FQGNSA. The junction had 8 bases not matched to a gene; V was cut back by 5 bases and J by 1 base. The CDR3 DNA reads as TGTGCCAGCAGCGGTCGGACAGGAGGTTCCTACGAGCAGTACTTC. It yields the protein CASSGRTGGSYEQYF.

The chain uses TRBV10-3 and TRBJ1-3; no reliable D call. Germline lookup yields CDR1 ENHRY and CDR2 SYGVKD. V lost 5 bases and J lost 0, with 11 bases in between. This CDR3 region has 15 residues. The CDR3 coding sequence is TGTGCCATCAGTCCACAGAGTTCCTCTGGAAACACCATATATTTT. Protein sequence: CAISPQSSSGNTIYF.

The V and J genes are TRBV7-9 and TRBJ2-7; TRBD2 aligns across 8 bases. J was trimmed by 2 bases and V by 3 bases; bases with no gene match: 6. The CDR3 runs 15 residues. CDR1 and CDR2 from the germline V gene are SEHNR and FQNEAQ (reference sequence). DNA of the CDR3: TGTGCCAGCAGCTTTCTTGGCGGGGGGACCTACGAGCAGTACTTC. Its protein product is CASSFLGGGTYEQYF.

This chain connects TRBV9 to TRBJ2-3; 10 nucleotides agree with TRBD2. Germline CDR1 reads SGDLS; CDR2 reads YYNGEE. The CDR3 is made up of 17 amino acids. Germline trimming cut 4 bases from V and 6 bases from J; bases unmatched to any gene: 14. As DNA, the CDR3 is TGTGCCAGCAGCCCGTGGGATAGCGGGAGGCCCAAGGATACGCAGTATTTT. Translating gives CASSPWDSGRPKDTQYF.

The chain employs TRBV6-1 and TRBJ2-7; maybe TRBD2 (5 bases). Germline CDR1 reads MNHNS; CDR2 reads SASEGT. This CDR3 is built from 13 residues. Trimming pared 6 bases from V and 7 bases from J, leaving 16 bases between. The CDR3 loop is CASSFTRVGEQYF. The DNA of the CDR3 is TGTGCCAGCAGCTTTACTAGAGTTGGAGAGCAGTACTTC.

For the CDR3, the DNA is TGCGCCAGCAGCTTCAGCGGGGAGCTGTTTTTT. As protein: CASSFSGELFF. This chain uses TRBV5-1 with TRBJ2-2, with unresolved D. CDR1 and CDR2 (germline): SGHRS, YFSETQ. With 2 bases removed from V and 7 bases from J, the gap between germline ends came to 3 bases. The CDR3 runs to 11 residues.

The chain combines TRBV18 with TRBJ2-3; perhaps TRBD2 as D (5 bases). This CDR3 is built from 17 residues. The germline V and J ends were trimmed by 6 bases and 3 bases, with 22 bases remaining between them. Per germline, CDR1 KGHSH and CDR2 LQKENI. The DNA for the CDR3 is TGTGCCAGCTCCCCATACCAAAGTCGGGGTGGAACAGATACGCAGTATTTT. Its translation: CASSPYQSRGGTDTQYF.

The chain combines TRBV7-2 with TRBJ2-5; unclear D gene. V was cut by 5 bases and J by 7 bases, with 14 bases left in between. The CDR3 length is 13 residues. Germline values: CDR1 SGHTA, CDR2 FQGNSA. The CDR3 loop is CASSLAASGTQYF. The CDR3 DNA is TGTGCCAGCAGCCTGGCCGCCTCGGGGACCCAGTACTTC.

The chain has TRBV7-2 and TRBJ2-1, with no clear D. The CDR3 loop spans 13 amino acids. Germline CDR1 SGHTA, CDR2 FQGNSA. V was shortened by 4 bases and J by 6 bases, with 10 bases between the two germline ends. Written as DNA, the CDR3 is TGTGCCAGCAGCTCCCTGGGAAGCAATGAGCAGTTCTTC. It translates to CASSSLGSNEQFF.